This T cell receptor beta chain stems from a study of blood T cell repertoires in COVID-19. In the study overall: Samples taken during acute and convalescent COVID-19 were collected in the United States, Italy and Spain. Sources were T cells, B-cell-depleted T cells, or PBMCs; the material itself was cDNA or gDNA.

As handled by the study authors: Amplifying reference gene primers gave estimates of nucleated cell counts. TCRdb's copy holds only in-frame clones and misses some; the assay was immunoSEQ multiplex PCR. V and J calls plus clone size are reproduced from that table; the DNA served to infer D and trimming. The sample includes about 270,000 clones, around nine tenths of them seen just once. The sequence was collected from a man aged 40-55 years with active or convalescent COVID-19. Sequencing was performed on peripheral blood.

This chain's CDR3 is CASSPWGQSSEAFF. The CDR3 DNA reads as TGTGCCAGCAGCCCCTGGGGACAGTCGAGTGAAGCTTTCTTT. V usage is TRBV6-2 or TRBV6-3 and J usage is TRBJ1-1; 7 bases match TRBD1. Germline-derived CDR1 and CDR2 are MNHEY and SVGEGT. V gave up 6 bases and J gave up 7 bases; unmatched junction bases: 11. This CDR3 region has 14 residues.